This entry describes one T cell receptor beta chain. Using immunoSEQ multiplex PCR, the repertoire was profiled, and TCRdb retains in-frame clones only, with some absent. The data show 23,000 or so clones, 65% to 75% seen once. These data come from a study of early stage breast cancer tumors. Sequenced material: breast tumor tissue. The sequence derives from a person in their sixties with breast cancer.

The CDR3 DNA reads TGTGCCAGCGGGGGGATAGTCACTAGCACAGATACGCAGTATTTT. As protein: CASGGIVTSTDTQYF. The chain is built from TRBV4-2 and TRBJ2-3, with a possible D match to TRBD2 (6 bases). The CDR3 sequence is 15 residues long. Trimming removed 8 bases from V and 0 bases from J, with 15 bases in between. From germline, CDR1 is LGHNA and CDR2 YNFKEQ.